This is a list of T cell receptor beta chains from one sample in a study of T cells in localized non-small cell lung cancer. Here immunoSEQ multiplex PCR was the method, and the copy in TCRdb shows in-frame clones only, minus some. The sample shows over 30,000 clones, under 85% of them seen only once. Sequencing was performed on peripheral blood, taken before any cancer treatment. The receptors were sampled from a male donor aged 60 or older with stage II squamous cell lung carcinoma. Both conserved end residues are part of each CDR3. The order of the fields is J gene, V gene, CDR3 protein.

J: TRBJ2-1; V: TRBV28; CDR3: CASRPGQGRNEQFF
J: TRBJ2-2; V: TRBV5-4; CDR3: CASSSGLAANTGELFF
J: TRBJ2-3; V: TRBV7-2; CDR3: CASSWSAGARTDTQYF
J: TRBJ2-7; V: TRBV7-2; CDR3: CASSLGLGEQYF
J: TRBJ2-1; V: TRBV5-6; CDR3: CASSLRRGRRDEQFF
J: TRBJ1-2; V: TRBV5-8; CDR3: CASSLTGTDYGYTF
J: TRBJ1-4; V: TRBV5-1; CDR3: CASSFTGDPTNEKLFF
J: TRBJ2-1; V: TRBV5-1; CDR3: CASSEQAGNEQFF
J: TRBJ2-1; V: TRBV5-4; CDR3: CASSLRTSGSGNEQFF
J: TRBJ1-2; V: TRBV4-1; CDR3: CASSQDGGRTQGRHGYTF
J: TRBJ1-1; V: TRBV10-3; CDR3: CAIKLSANTEAFF
J: TRBJ2-7; V: TRBV21-1; CDR3: CASRPSKSGKVYEQYF
J: TRBJ2-5; V: TRBV6-6; CDR3: CASTRTSGSWETQYF
J: TRBJ2-3; V: TRBV7-5; CDR3: CVRSLCGREDTSSTDTQYF
J: TRBJ1-5; V: TRBV29-1; CDR3: CSVREGDQPQHF
J: TRBJ2-2; V: TRBV9; CDR3: CASSLELAYTGELFF
J: TRBJ1-1; V: TRBV15; CDR3: CATSRNTEAFF
J: TRBJ2-1; V: TRBV4-2; CDR3: CASSLNTGQNEQFF
J: TRBJ2-7; V: TRBV4-1; CDR3: CASSLLVPPDEQYF
J: TRBJ2-1; V: TRBV9; CDR3: CASSVGPLPYNEQFF
J: TRBJ2-3; V: TRBV7-8; CDR3: CASNSGRGDTQYF
J: TRBJ2-2; V: TRBV11-2; CDR3: CASSTPTGGNTGELFF
J: TRBJ1-1; V: TRBV11-3; CDR3: CASSLGTGVNTEAFF
J: TRBJ1-2; V: TRBV19; CDR3: CASSPGHANYGYTF
J: TRBJ2-7; V: TRBV5-4; CDR3: CASSLWKGAGIYEQYF
J: TRBJ1-4; V: TRBV6-1; CDR3: CASSDERGRVGKLFF
J: TRBJ1-1; V: TRBV6-5; CDR3: CASSPWTVTTEAFF
J: TRBJ2-1; V: TRBV25-1; CDR3: CASRDESSYNEQFF
J: TRBJ1-5; V: TRBV19; CDR3: CASKRRGEREHF
J: TRBJ2-5; V: TRBV19; CDR3: CASGERVYSETQYF
J: TRBJ1-4; V: TRBV6-5; CDR3: CASSYAVEANEKLFF
J: TRBJ2-7; V: TRBV28; CDR3: CASSPPGGAGEEQYF
J: TRBJ1-5; V: TRBV5-4; CDR3: CASSLDVGREPQHF
J: TRBJ2-3; V: TRBV6-5; CDR3: CASSYGDERDTQYF
J: TRBJ2-5; V: TRBV25-1; CDR3: CASSEQGRRGETQYF
J: TRBJ1-4; V: TRBV9; CDR3: CASSPDSLNRPNEKLFF
J: TRBJ2-7; V: TRBV2; CDR3: CASFRGGTYEQYF
J: TRBJ1-5; V: TRBV5-5; CDR3: CASSFTGGREWSNQPQHF
J: TRBJ2-5; V: TRBV5-4; CDR3: CASSQALTVQETQYF
J: TRBJ2-2; V: TRBV6-7; CDR3: CASSYSFSAATGELFF
J: TRBJ1-4; V: TRBV28; CDR3: CASSDPRGDNEKLFF
J: TRBJ2-1; V: TRBV5-1; CDR3: CASSLGERLGSYNEQFF